The rows below give T cell receptor beta chains drawn from one sample of a study of blood T cell repertoires in COVID-19. Only in-frame clones appear in the TCRdb table, and some are missing; sequencing was by immunoSEQ multiplex PCR. The table includes about 410,000 clones, 80% to 95% detected once. The sequenced sample was PBMCs or T cells enriched from blood (not recorded which). These receptors all come from a man aged 18 to 35 who had recovered from COVID-19. Both conserved end residues are part of each CDR3. A D gene is named only where the DNA matches it firmly. Rows may omit the clone size; those that give it use once, few, many or a size class.

>TRBD2|-|TRBV4-1|TRBJ2-7
CASSQERGGGRGRGYEQYF
TGCGCCAGCAGCCAAGAAAGGGGCGGCGGGAGGGGTCGGGGGTACGAGCAGTACTTC
>-|-|TRBV18|TRBJ1-1
CASSVQGVENTEAFF
TGTGCCAGCTCAGTACAGGGCGTCGAGAACACTGAAGCTTTCTTT
>-|once|TRBV7-3|TRBJ2-7
CASSPAGSSLGQYF
TGTGCCAGCAGCCCCGCGGGTAGCTCCCTTGGGCAGTACTTC
>-|-|TRBV3-1/TRBV3-2|TRBJ1-1
CASSHSFVGGGRNTEAFF
TGTGCCAGCAGCCACTCTTTTGTGGGGGGAGGGCGGAACACTGAAGCTTTCTTT
>-|-|TRBV4-1|TRBJ1-6
CASSQETQRNSPLHF
TGCGCCAGCAGCCAAGAAACGCAGAGGAATTCACCCCTCCACTTT
>TRBD1|-|TRBV7-2|TRBJ1-6
CASSLGQGSPPLHF
TGTGCCAGCAGCTTAGGACAGGGATCGCCACCCCTCCACTTT
>-|-|TRBV3-1/TRBV3-2|TRBJ1-3
CASSQLGGLDTIYF
TGTGCCAGCAGCCAACTGGGGGGATTGGACACCATATATTTT
>TRBD1|-|TRBV9|TRBJ1-2
CASSNRDSNYGYTF
TGTGCCAGCAGCAACCGGGACAGCAACTATGGCTACACCTTC
>TRBD1|few|TRBV10-3|TRBJ1-4
CAISQGTGGNEKLFF
TGTGCCATCAGCCAGGGGACAGGGGGGAATGAAAAACTGTTTTTT
>-|-|TRBV12-3/TRBV12-4|TRBJ1-1
CASSFLRGEAFF
TGTGCCAGCAGTTTCTTAAGGGGAGAAGCTTTCTTT
>-|-|TRBV2|TRBJ1-5
CASSETGRGQPQHF
TGTGCCAGCAGTGAAACTGGTCGGGGTCAGCCCCAGCATTTT
>TRBD2|-|TRBV5-1|TRBJ2-1
CASSTGTSVSYNEQFF
TGCGCCAGCAGCACAGGGACTAGTGTCTCCTACAATGAGCAGTTCTTC
>TRBD1|-|TRBV6-5|TRBJ1-6
CASKPDRGDFLPLHF
TGTGCCAGCAAACCGGACAGGGGCGACTTCTTACCCCTCCACTTT
>-|few|TRBV7-3|TRBJ2-1
CASSPDSNEQFF
TGTGCCAGCAGCCCAGACTCCAATGAGCAGTTCTTC
>TRBD1|-|TRBV27|TRBJ1-1
CASSRDRVGGTEAFF
TGTGCCAGCAGCCGGGACAGGGTGGGGGGGACTGAAGCTTTCTTT
>TRBD1|-|TRBV5-1|TRBJ2-7
CASSTGDYEQYF
TGCGCCAGCAGCACAGGGGACTACGAGCAGTACTTC
>-|-|TRBV12-3/TRBV12-4|TRBJ2-7
CASRDGGRDEQYF
TGTGCCAGCAGAGACGGAGGTCGGGACGAGCAGTACTTC
>TRBD1|once|TRBV9|TRBJ1-3
CASSVLGQGENTIYF
TGTGCCAGCAGCGTACTGGGACAGGGGGAAAACACCATATATTTT
>-|-|TRBV3-1/TRBV3-2|TRBJ2-3
CASSFSLRTDTQYF
TGTGCCAGCAGCTTTAGTCTCCGCACAGATACGCAGTATTTT
>-|-|TRBV2|TRBJ2-1
CASSETQGGNEQFF
TGTGCCAGCAGTGAAACACAGGGAGGGAATGAGCAGTTCTTC
>-|-|TRBV2|TRBJ1-6
CASSRTPAGYNSPLHF
TGTGCCAGCAGTAGAACTCCGGCGGGTTATAATTCACCCCTCCACTTT
>-|-|TRBV11-3|TRBJ2-7
CASSRRGRGWEQYF
TGTGCCAGCAGCCGACGCGGCCGGGGGTGGGAGCAGTACTTC
>TRBD1|-|TRBV6-1|TRBJ1-2
CASSETLQGRTYGYTF
TGTGCCAGCAGTGAAACCCTACAGGGGAGGACCTATGGCTACACCTTC
>-|once|TRBV9|TRBJ1-6
CASSPAGDGVSPLHF
TGTGCCAGCAGCCCGGCAGGGGATGGAGTTTCACCCCTCCACTTT
>-|few|TRBV3-1/TRBV3-2|TRBJ2-2
CASSPLAQGVAGELFF
TGTGCCAGCAGCCCGCTTGCTCAGGGTGTTGCCGGGGAGCTGTTTTTT
>TRBD1|-|TRBV12-3/TRBV12-4|TRBJ2-7
CASTRQGEDEQYF
TGTGCCAGCACTCGACAGGGCGAGGACGAGCAGTACTTC
>TRBD1|once|TRBV19|TRBJ2-1
CASRPGGDEQFF
TGTGCCAGCCGACCAGGGGGTGATGAGCAGTTCTTC
>-|-|TRBV2|TRBJ1-4
CASPINSTTNEKLFF
TGTGCCAGCCCTATTAACAGCACAACTAATGAAAAACTGTTTTTT
>-|-|TRBV7-9|TRBJ1-5
CASSALSSGDQPQHF
TGTGCCAGCAGCGCCTTAAGTTCAGGGGATCAGCCCCAGCATTTT
>-|-|TRBV12-3/TRBV12-4|TRBJ1-1
CASSSGPTEAFF
TGTGCCAGCAGTTCCGGTCCAACTGAAGCTTTCTTT
>TRBD2|-|TRBV2|TRBJ2-1
CASSGLAGAGDEQFF
TGTGCCAGCAGTGGATTAGCGGGGGCTGGGGATGAGCAGTTCTTC
>-|-|TRBV15|TRBJ1-5
CATSSPPGSNQPQHF
TGTGCCACCAGCAGCCCTCCGGGGAGCAATCAGCCCCAGCATTTT
>-|-|TRBV28|TRBJ1-1
CASSLPGLEAFF
TGTGCCAGCAGTTTACCAGGACTTGAAGCTTTCTTT
>TRBD1|-|TRBV19|TRBJ1-5
CASSQGETTNQPQHF
TGTGCCAGTAGCCAGGGGGAGACCACCAATCAGCCCCAGCATTTT
>-|once|TRBV7-9|TRBJ2-7
CASSSPLGEQYF
TGTGCCAGCAGCTCCCCTCTAGGCGAGCAGTACTTC
>TRBD2|-|TRBV7-7|TRBJ2-5
CASSFGLAGVGETQYF
TGTGCCAGCAGCTTTGGACTAGCGGGAGTCGGGGAGACCCAGTACTTC
>-|-|TRBV3-1/TRBV3-2|TRBJ2-1
CASSQARGIHNEQFF
TGTGCCAGCAGCCAAGCAAGGGGTATCCACAATGAGCAGTTCTTC
>-|-|TRBV11-2|TRBJ1-2
CASSLDGGGAPYGYTF
TGTGCCAGCAGCTTAGATGGTGGGGGGGCCCCATATGGCTACACCTTC
>-|-|TRBV9|TRBJ1-6
CASSTSGSNSPLHF
TGTGCCAGCAGCACCTCCGGGAGTAATTCACCCCTCCACTTT
>TRBD2|-|TRBV7-2|TRBJ2-5
CASSLVAGTLAGGRETQYF
TGTGCCAGCAGCTTAGTGGCAGGGACCCTAGCGGGAGGTAGGGAGACCCAGTACTTC
>-|once|TRBV3-1/TRBV3-2|TRBJ1-2
CASSHRWTDSSLYGYTF
TGTGCCAGCAGCCATCGTTGGACGGACTCTTCTCTCTATGGCTACACCTTC
>TRBD1|-|TRBV5-1|TRBJ1-4
CASSSTGGADEKLFF
TGCGCCAGCAGCTCCACAGGGGGCGCCGATGAAAAACTGTTTTTT
>-|-|TRBV11-2|TRBJ1-6
CASSLGGLFSSPLHF
TGTGCCAGCAGCTTAGGGGGACTGTTTAGTTCACCCCTCCACTTT
>TRBD1|-|TRBV2|TRBJ1-3
CASSRQGVSGNTIYF
TGTGCCAGCAGTCGACAGGGTGTCTCTGGAAACACCATATATTTT
>-|-|TRBV7-9|TRBJ2-3
CASSSWGGPDTQYF
TGTGCCAGCAGCTCCTGGGGGGGCCCAGATACGCAGTATTTT
>-|-|TRBV30|TRBJ1-4
CAWSVIPQATNEKLFF
TGTGCCTGGAGTGTAATCCCCCAGGCAACTAATGAAAAACTGTTTTTT
>-|-|TRBV11-2|TRBJ2-7
CASSLGAVYEQYF
TGTGCCAGCAGCTTAGGGGCCGTATACGAGCAGTACTTC
>-|-|TRBV7-9|TRBJ1-6
CASSSGGAGGNSPLHF
TGTGCCAGCAGCTCCGGGGGGGCAGGCGGAAATTCACCCCTCCACTTT
>-|-|TRBV5-8|TRBJ1-6
CASSPSYNSPLHF
TGTGCCAGCAGCCCTTCTTATAATTCACCCCTCCACTTT
>TRBD1|-|TRBV28|TRBJ1-6
CASSFVQGDLRGSPLHF
TGTGCCAGCAGTTTCGTCCAGGGGGACCTTCGAGGTTCACCCCTCCACTTT
>-|-|TRBV27|TRBJ1-6
CASSLTGPNSPLHF
TGTGCCAGCAGTTTAACAGGGCCAAATTCACCCCTCCACTTT
>TRBD1|-|TRBV27|TRBJ1-2
CASRKGQNGYTF
TGTGCCAGCAGGAAGGGACAGAATGGCTACACCTTC
>TRBD2|-|TRBV29-1|TRBJ2-7
CSAVAGEQYF
TGCAGCGCAGTAGCGGGCGAGCAGTACTTC